The T cell receptor beta chain under discussion was sequenced for a study of cytomegalovirus exposure and HLA in healthy donors. The CDR3 is made up of 15 amino acids. V was pared by 1 base and J by 4 bases, with 13 bases between. Germline CDR1 is MGHRA and CDR2 is YSYEKL. For this clone: What it binds is not known.

Measured with immunoSEQ multiplex PCR; TCRdb has only the in-frame clones, and not every one. The sample lists approximately 110,000 clones, about 85% occurring once. Regarding the study as a whole: A few of the chains that were CMV-associated were confirmed in vitro to be specific for CMV antigens. Cytomegalovirus status was reportedly diagnosed by the classifier with high specificity and sensitivity.

The receptor comes from a woman younger than 30 in good health and CMV-seropositive. The sample consisted of PBMCs. The chain links TRBV4-1 to TRBJ1-2, with a weak D call TRBD1 (5 bases). CDR3 DNA sequence: TGCGCCAGCAGCCAAGTTTTGACAGCCCTCTATGGCTACACCTTC. Translation gives CASSQVLTALYGYTF.